This TCR beta chain derives from a study of blood T cells in healthy people across ages. This CDR3 contains 13 residues. Trimming cost V 3 bases and J 4 bases, with 7 bases left between them. Germline CDR1 reads KGHDR; CDR2 reads SFDVKD. A second roughly 6 to 11 cycle PCR used barcoded and J-beta primers. TCRdb processed the 5' RACE reads anew with MiXCR; each CDR3 protein has one entry. The sample holds roughly 720,000 distinct CDR3 sequences; 53% are singletons and the top ten take about 38%. This clonotype was observed a handful of times. Sequences were obtained from blood. This rearrangement joins TRBV24-1 to TRBJ2-3, with unresolved D. The TCR comes from an elderly man in good health. The CDR3: CATSDDLPDTQYF. In DNA form, the CDR3 reads TGTGCCACCAGTGATGACTTGCCAGATACGCAGTATTTT.